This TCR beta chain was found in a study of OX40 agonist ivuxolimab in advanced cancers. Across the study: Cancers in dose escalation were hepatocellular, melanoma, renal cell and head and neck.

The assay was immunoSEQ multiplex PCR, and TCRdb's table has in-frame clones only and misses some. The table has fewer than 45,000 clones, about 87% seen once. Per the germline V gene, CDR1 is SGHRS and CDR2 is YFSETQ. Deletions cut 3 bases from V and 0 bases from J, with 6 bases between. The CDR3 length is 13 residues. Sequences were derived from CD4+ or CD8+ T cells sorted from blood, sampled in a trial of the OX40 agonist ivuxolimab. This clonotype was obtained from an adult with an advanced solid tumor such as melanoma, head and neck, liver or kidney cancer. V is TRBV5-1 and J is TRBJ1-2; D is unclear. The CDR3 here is CASSSAANYGYTF. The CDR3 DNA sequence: TGCGCCAGCAGCTCGGCCGCTAACTATGGCTACACCTTC.